These T cell receptor beta chains were read from a single sample in a study of blood T cell repertoires in COVID-19. Profiling relied on immunoSEQ multiplex PCR, and the TCRdb table lists in-frame clones only, not all of them. This table has under 200,000 clones, over 75% appearing once. The sequencing sample was made of peripheral blood. The receptors derive from a woman older than 75 with acute or convalescent COVID-19. The CDR3 runs from the conserved cysteine through the conserved F or W. Each record gives: J gene, V gene, D gene, clone size, CDR3 protein, CDR3 DNA. D genes are given only for firm matches. A row's size may be missing; if present it is once, few, many or a size class.

TRBJ1-2,TRBV6-1,.,once,CASSEYFGTTNYGYTF,TGTGCCAGCAGTGAATATTTCGGGACAACTAACTATGGCTACACCTTC
TRBJ1-4,TRBV9,.,once,CASSVGLGAKLFF,TGTGCCAGCAGCGTAGGGTTGGGAGCAAAACTGTTTTTT
TRBJ2-2,TRBV11-2,TRBD2,.,CASSLRGKGLASGELFF,TGTGCCAGCAGCTTAAGGGGGAAAGGACTAGCATCCGGGGAGCTGTTTTTT
TRBJ2-5,TRBV5-4,TRBD2,.,CASSLGLADQETQYF,TGTGCCAGCAGCTTGGGACTAGCTGACCAAGAGACCCAGTACTTC
TRBJ1-6,TRBV7-2,TRBD1,.,CASSLAPRTGVDYNSPLHF,TGTGCCAGCAGCTTAGCCCCAAGGACAGGGGTCGACTATAATTCACCCCTCCACTTT
TRBJ2-1,TRBV25-1,TRBD2,.,CASSEPGGGDYNEQFF,TGTGCCAGCAGTGAACCTGGCGGGGGGGACTACAATGAGCAGTTCTTC
TRBJ2-3,TRBV7-2,TRBD1,.,CASSFRQGARTDTQYF,TGTGCCAGCAGCTTCCGACAGGGGGCGCGCACAGATACGCAGTATTTT
TRBJ2-3,TRBV5-6,TRBD2,.,CASSLGSGSPDTQYF,TGTGCCAGCAGCTTGGGTAGCGGGAGCCCAGATACGCAGTATTTT
TRBJ2-2,TRBV6-2/TRBV6-3,TRBD2,.,CASSYSGGSTGELFF,TGTGCCAGCAGTTACTCGGGGGGGAGTACCGGGGAGCTGTTTTTT
TRBJ2-2,TRBV24-1,TRBD1,.,CATRTTPGQGETGELFF,TGTGCCACCAGGACTACACCGGGACAGGGGGAAACCGGGGAGCTGTTTTTT
TRBJ1-1,TRBV5-4,.,.,CASSLAKLRGAGPEAFF,TGTGCCAGCAGCTTGGCCAAATTAAGGGGCGCGGGACCTGAAGCTTTCTTT
TRBJ2-4,TRBV4-1,TRBD1,.,CASALLLTGINIQYF,TGCGCCAGCGCGCTCTTGTTGACAGGGATTAACATTCAGTACTTC
TRBJ2-1,TRBV5-4,.,.,CASSLAGLRLGGEQFF,TGTGCCAGCAGCTTGGCGGGACTCCGTTTGGGCGGTGAGCAGTTCTTC
TRBJ1-2,TRBV6-5,.,few,CASRPDPGSYGYTF,TGTGCCAGCAGGCCTGATCCGGGGAGCTATGGCTACACCTTC
TRBJ1-1,TRBV19,TRBD1,.,CASSPGQSNTEAFF,TGTGCCAGTAGTCCGGGACAGTCAAACACTGAAGCTTTCTTT
TRBJ1-6,TRBV27,.,.,CASSLLQTNNSPLHF,TGTGCCAGCAGTTTACTACAGACCAATAATTCACCCCTCCACTTT
TRBJ2-5,TRBV29-1,.,.,CSVRILEETQYF,TGCAGCGTCAGGATCCTGGAAGAGACCCAGTACTTC
TRBJ1-6,TRBV5-4,.,.,CASSLNLGQRNSPLHF,TGTGCCAGCAGCTTGAATCTGGGGCAGCGTAATTCACCCCTCCACTTT
TRBJ2-7,TRBV7-9,TRBD1,once,CASSLAQGAGEQYF,TGTGCCAGCAGCTTGGCGCAGGGGGCCGGAGAGCAGTACTTC
TRBJ2-2,TRBV9,.,.,CASRDSLSTGELFF,TGTGCCAGCAGGGACAGCCTGAGCACCGGGGAGCTGTTTTTT
TRBJ1-1,TRBV6-5,TRBD1,.,CASSYRTGATEAFF,TGTGCCAGCAGTTATAGGACAGGGGCCACTGAAGCTTTCTTT
TRBJ2-5,TRBV2,.,.,CASSGAETQYF,TGTGCCAGCAGTGGGGCAGAGACCCAGTACTTC
TRBJ2-2,TRBV3-1/TRBV3-2,TRBD2,.,CASSLSGTMPGELFF,TGTGCCAGCAGCCTATCCGGGACTATGCCCGGGGAGCTGTTTTTT
TRBJ1-5,TRBV12-5,.,.,CASGRFSQPQHF,TGTGCTAGTGGTCGGTTTAGTCAGCCCCAGCATTTT
TRBJ2-3,TRBV5-1,TRBD1,once,CASSSTGGETDTQYF,TGCGCCAGCAGCTCCACAGGGGGCGAGACAGATACGCAGTATTTT
TRBJ2-1,TRBV18,.,.,CASSPGRQSLHEQFF,TGTGCCAGCTCGCCGGGTAGACAGTCCCTCCATGAGCAGTTCTTC
TRBJ1-6,TRBV20-1,.,.,CSASKTGSYNSPLHF,TGCAGTGCTAGTAAAACAGGAAGTTATAATTCACCCCTCCACTTT
TRBJ1-1,TRBV11-2,TRBD1,few,CASSLDFTGTGVTEAFF,TGTGCCAGCAGCTTAGATTTTACCGGGACAGGGGTCACTGAAGCTTTCTTT
TRBJ1-2,TRBV2,.,.,CASSAGDYGYTF,TGTGCCAGCTCTGCAGGGGACTATGGCTACACCTTC
TRBJ2-7,TRBV5-6,.,.,CASSLGGTPTTTQYF,TGTGCCAGCAGCTTGGGGGGGACTCCTACTACGACGCAGTACTTC
TRBJ2-5,TRBV18,.,.,CASSPSTGEETQYF,TGTGCCAGCTCCCCGTCGACGGGGGAAGAGACCCAGTACTTC
TRBJ2-2,TRBV25-1,.,.,CASSPRGFTGELFF,TGTGCCAGCAGCCCCCGGGGGTTCACCGGGGAGCTGTTTTTT
TRBJ2-2,TRBV4-1,TRBD2,.,CASSQEGGLGRAGTGELFF,TGCGCCAGCAGCCAAGAAGGCGGTTTGGGGAGGGCGGGCACCGGGGAGCTGTTTTTT
TRBJ1-4,TRBV25-1,.,few,CASSETTGFEKLFF,TGTGCCAGCAGTGAGACGACAGGTTTTGAAAAACTGTTTTTT
TRBJ2-7,TRBV21-1,.,.,CASSKITSGPAYEQYF,TGTGCCAGCAGCAAAATTACTAGCGGGCCCGCCTACGAGCAGTACTTC
TRBJ2-1,TRBV5-1,TRBD2,.,CASSLDPAGEYNEQFF,TGCGCCAGCAGCTTGGACCCAGCGGGGGAGTACAATGAGCAGTTCTTC
TRBJ2-1,TRBV3-1/TRBV3-2,TRBD2,.,CASSRIRAGVTNEQFF,TGTGCCAGCAGCCGCATCCGAGCGGGAGTTACCAATGAGCAGTTCTTC
TRBJ1-5,TRBV5-6,.,.,CASSFGGGGVRQPQHF,TGTGCCAGCAGCTTTGGTGGAGGGGGGGTCCGGCAGCCCCAGCATTTT
TRBJ1-1,TRBV5-1,TRBD1,.,CASSLDGTGPSEAFF,TGCGCCAGCAGCTTGGACGGGACAGGGCCCTCAGAAGCTTTCTTT
TRBJ1-1,TRBV7-9,TRBD1,.,CASSLWTGGENTEAFF,TGTGCCAGCAGCTTATGGACAGGGGGCGAGAACACTGAAGCTTTCTTT
TRBJ1-2,TRBV19,.,.,CASSPRRGGEDGYTF,TGTGCCAGTAGTCCCCGACGGGGTGGGGAGGATGGCTACACCTTC
TRBJ2-1,TRBV24-1,.,few,CATSDPSGSNYNEQFF,TGTGCCACCAGTGATCCCTCGGGATCCAACTACAATGAGCAGTTCTTC
TRBJ2-5,TRBV3-1/TRBV3-2,TRBD2,.,CASSQGTSGLYSEQETQYF,TGTGCCAGCAGCCAAGGGACTAGCGGGTTGTACTCAGAGCAAGAGACCCAGTACTTC
TRBJ2-7,TRBV19,TRBD2,.,CASSMGAGETYEQYF,TGTGCCAGTAGTATGGGAGCGGGGGAAACCTACGAGCAGTACTTC
TRBJ1-5,TRBV18,.,.,CASSPAGGQQPQHF,TGTGCCAGCTCACCCGCTGGAGGCCAGCAGCCCCAGCATTTT
TRBJ2-3,TRBV7-3,.,.,CASSLSVGDTQYF,TGTGCCAGCAGCTTAAGCGTTGGAGATACGCAGTATTTT
TRBJ2-5,TRBV6-5,TRBD2,.,CASSYSWEGPQETQYF,TGTGCCAGCAGTTACTCGTGGGAGGGCCCCCAAGAGACCCAGTACTTC
TRBJ2-7,TRBV11-2,.,.,CASSSTGTYEQYF,TGTGCCAGCAGCTCAACCGGGACCTACGAGCAGTACTTC
TRBJ2-7,TRBV7-2,TRBD2,once,CASSYRGLAGHEQYF,TGTGCCAGCAGCTATCGGGGACTAGCGGGACACGAGCAGTACTTC
TRBJ1-2,TRBV4-1,TRBD1,.,CASTNPGQGYYGYTF,TGCGCCAGCACCAACCCGGGACAGGGTTACTATGGCTACACCTTC
TRBJ2-2,TRBV14,.,once,CASSKGQLTNTGELFF,TGTGCCAGCAGCAAAGGACAGCTCACGAACACCGGGGAGCTGTTTTTT
TRBJ2-5,TRBV10-2,.,.,CASREPRPRGTQYF,TGCGCCAGCAGAGAACCTCGCCCCCGGGGGACCCAGTACTTC
TRBJ2-5,TRBV28,TRBD2,.,CASSDSGGARETQYF,TGTGCCAGCAGTGATAGCGGGGGGGCTAGAGAGACCCAGTACTTC
TRBJ2-2,TRBV4-1,.,.,CASSQRTNLNTGELFF,TGCGCCAGCAGCCAGCGGACAAACCTGAACACCGGGGAGCTGTTTTTT
TRBJ2-7,TRBV10-3,.,.,CAIADSSYEQYF,TGTGCCATCGCAGACAGCTCCTACGAGCAGTACTTC
TRBJ2-7,TRBV6-5,TRBD2,.,CASKLAGDSLYEQYF,TGTGCCAGCAAACTAGCGGGAGATTCCCTCTACGAGCAGTACTTC
TRBJ2-2,TRBV5-1,TRBD2,.,CASSLDRQGGTGELFF,TGCGCCAGCAGCTTGGATCGCCAGGGAGGGACCGGGGAGCTGTTTTTT